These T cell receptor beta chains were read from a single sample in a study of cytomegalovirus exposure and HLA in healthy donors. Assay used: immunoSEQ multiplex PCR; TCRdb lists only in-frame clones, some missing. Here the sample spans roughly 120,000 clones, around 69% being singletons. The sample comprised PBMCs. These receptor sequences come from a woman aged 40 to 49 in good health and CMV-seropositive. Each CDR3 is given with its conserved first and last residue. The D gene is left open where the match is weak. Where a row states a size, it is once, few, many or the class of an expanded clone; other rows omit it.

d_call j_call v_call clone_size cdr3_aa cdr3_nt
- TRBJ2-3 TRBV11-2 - CASSLADRIWDTQYF TGTGCCAGCAGCTTGGCCGACAGGATTTGGGATACGCAGTATTTT
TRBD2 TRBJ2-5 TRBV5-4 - CASSRTQRGGEETQYF TGTGCCAGCAGCAGGACCCAGCGGGGGGGAGAGGAGACCCAGTACTTC
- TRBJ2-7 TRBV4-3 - CASSFGQLGSYEQYF TGCGCCAGCAGCTTTGGACAGCTCGGATCCTACGAGCAGTACTTC
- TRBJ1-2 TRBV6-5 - CASSYSRGGGYTF TGTGCCAGCAGTTACTCGAGGGGGGGAGGCTACACCTTC
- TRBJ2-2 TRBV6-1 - CASSNREVGELFF TGTGCCAGCAGCAACAGGGAAGTCGGGGAGCTGTTTTTT
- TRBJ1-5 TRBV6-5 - CASSYSRPGDGQPQHF TGTGCCAGCAGTTACTCGAGGCCAGGGGATGGTCAGCCCCAGCATTTT
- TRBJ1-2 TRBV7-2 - CASSLGPRQPYGYTF TGTGCCAGCAGCTTGGGGCCGAGGCAGCCATATGGCTACACCTTC
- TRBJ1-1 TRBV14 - CASSRDFPNTEAFF TGTGCCAGCAGCCGGGACTTTCCGAACACTGAAGCTTTCTTT
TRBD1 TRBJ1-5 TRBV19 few CASSDRARAQHF TGTGCCAGTAGCGACAGGGCCCGGGCCCAGCATTTT
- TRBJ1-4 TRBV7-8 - CASSKISGATNEKLFF TGTGCCAGCAGCAAGATTTCAGGGGCAACTAATGAAAAACTGTTTTTT
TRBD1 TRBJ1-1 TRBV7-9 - CASSSQGADTEAFF TGTGCCAGCAGTTCACAGGGGGCCGACACTGAAGCTTTCTTT
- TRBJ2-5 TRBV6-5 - CASSQDRQQETQYF TGTGCCAGCAGCCAGGACAGACAACAAGAGACCCAGTACTTC
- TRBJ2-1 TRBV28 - CASSLLAGQGNNEQFF TGTGCCAGCAGTTTACTGGCCGGCCAGGGGAACAATGAGCAGTTCTTC
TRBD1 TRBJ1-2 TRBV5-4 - CAIRDRSIQNYGYTF TGTGCCATCCGGGACAGGTCCATCCAAAACTATGGCTACACCTTC
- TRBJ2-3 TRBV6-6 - CASSYPGTSTDTQYF TGTGCCAGCAGTTACCCTGGGACTAGCACAGATACGCAGTATTTT
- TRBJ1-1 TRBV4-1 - CASSQDGAEAFF TGCGCCAGCAGCCAAGATGGTGCGGAAGCTTTCTTT
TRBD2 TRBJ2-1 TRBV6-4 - CASSEKRGGKNNEQFF TGTGCCAGCAGTGAGAAGCGGGGGGGCAAAAACAATGAGCAGTTCTTC
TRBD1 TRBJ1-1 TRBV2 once CASTRGQGNTEAFF TGTGCCAGCACCCGGGGACAGGGGAACACTGAAGCTTTCTTT
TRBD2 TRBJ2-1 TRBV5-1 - CASTRTSGGDEQFF TGCGCCAGCACCCGGACTAGCGGGGGAGATGAGCAGTTCTTC
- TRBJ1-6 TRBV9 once CASSVRPDSLSSYNSPLHF TGTGCCAGCAGCGTAAGACCGGACAGTCTGAGCTCCTATAATTCACCCCTCCACTTT